This T cell receptor (beta chain) was identified during a study of T cell repertoires in cytomegalovirus infection. Via MiXCR, TCRdb re-called the reads, giving one row per CDR3 protein. The repertoire holds a few hundred thousand distinct CDR3 sequences, with roughly 43% as singletons. Trimming removed 4 bases from V and 3 bases from J, with 10 bases in between. The CDR3 is 13 residues long. CDR1 and CDR2 (germline): SGHVS, FNYEAQ. This clonotype was detected only a few times. Its matching antigen is unknown. The receptor comes from a human donor in good health (CMV status not recorded). Some clones in this sample may be carry-over from other donors' samples. Sequenced material: cultured PBMCs, taken from culture after CMV antigen stimulation. J is TRBJ2-7 and V is TRBV7-6; D is uncertain. The DNA of the CDR3 is TGTGCCAGCAGCTCCTCTGTGGACTACGAGCAGTACTTC. It encodes CASSSSVDYEQYF.